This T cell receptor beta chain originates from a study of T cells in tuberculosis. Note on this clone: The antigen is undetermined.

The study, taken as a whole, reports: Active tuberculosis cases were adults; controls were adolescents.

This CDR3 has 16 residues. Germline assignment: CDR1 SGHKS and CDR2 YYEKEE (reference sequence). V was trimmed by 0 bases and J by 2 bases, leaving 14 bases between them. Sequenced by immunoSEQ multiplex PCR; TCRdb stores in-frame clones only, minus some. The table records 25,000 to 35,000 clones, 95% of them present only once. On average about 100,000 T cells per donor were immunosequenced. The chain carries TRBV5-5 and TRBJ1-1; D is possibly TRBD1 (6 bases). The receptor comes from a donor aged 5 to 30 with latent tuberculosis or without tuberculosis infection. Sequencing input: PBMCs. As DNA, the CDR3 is TGTGCCAGCAGCTTGGCCGTAGGACAGTTCAACACTGAAGCTTTCTTT. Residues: CASSLAVGQFNTEAFF.